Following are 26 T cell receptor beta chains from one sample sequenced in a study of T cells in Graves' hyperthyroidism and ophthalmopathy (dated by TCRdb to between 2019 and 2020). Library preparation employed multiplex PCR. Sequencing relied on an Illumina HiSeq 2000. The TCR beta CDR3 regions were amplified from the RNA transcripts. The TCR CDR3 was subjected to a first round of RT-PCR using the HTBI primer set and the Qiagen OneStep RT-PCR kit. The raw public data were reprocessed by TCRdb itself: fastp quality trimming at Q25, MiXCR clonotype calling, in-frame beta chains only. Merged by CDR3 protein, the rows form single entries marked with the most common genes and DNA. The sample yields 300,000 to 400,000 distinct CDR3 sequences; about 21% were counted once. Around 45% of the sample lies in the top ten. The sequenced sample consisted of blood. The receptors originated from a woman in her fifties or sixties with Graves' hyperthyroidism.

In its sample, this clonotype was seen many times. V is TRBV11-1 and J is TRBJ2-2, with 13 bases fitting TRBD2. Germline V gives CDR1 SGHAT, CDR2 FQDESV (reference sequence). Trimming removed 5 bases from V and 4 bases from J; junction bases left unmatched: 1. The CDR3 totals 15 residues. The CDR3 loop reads CASSRTSGGTGELFF. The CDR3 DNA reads TGTGCCAGCAGCCGGACTAGCGGGGGCACCGGGGAGCTGTTTTTT.

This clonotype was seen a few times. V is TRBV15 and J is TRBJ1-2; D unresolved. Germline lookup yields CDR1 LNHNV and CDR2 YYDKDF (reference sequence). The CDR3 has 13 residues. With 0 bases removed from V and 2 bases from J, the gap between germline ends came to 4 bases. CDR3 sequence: CATSREQNYGYTF. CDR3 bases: TGTGCCACCAGCAGAGAACAGAACTATGGCTACACCTTC.

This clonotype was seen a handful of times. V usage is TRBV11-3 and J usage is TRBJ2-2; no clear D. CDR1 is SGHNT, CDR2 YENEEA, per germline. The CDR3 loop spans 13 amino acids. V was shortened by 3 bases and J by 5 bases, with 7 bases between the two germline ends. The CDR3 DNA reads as TGTGCCAGCAGCTTTCAACGGACCGGGGAGCTGTTTTTT. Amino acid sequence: CASSFQRTGELFF.

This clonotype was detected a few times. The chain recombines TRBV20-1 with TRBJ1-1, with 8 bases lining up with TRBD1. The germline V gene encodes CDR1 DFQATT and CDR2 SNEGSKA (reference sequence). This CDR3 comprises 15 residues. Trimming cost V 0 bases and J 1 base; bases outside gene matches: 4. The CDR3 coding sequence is TGCAGTGCTAGAGATCCAGGGGGCGCGAACACTGAAGCTTTCTTT. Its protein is CSARDPGGANTEAFF.

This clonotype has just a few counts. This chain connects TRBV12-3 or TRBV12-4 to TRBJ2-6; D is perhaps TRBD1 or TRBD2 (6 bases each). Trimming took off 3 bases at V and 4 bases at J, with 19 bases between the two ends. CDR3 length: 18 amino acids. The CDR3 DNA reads TGTGCCAGCAGTTTCGTTGGGTCAGGGGCGGGAGGGGCCAACGTCCTGACTTTC. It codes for CASSFVGSGAGGANVLTF.

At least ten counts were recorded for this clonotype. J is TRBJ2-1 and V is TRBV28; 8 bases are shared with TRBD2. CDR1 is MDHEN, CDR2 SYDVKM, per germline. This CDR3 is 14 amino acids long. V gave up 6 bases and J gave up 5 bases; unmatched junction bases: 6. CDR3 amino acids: CASRGGRLNNEQFF. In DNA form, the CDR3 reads TGTGCCAGCAGAGGCGGGAGGCTAAACAATGAGCAGTTCTTC.

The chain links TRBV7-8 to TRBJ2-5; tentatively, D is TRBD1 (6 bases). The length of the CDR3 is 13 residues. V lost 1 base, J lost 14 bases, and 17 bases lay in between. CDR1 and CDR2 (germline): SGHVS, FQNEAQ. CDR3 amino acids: CASSLETWDIFYF. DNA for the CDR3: TGTGCCAGCAGCTTAGAGACTTGGGACATTTTTTACTTC.

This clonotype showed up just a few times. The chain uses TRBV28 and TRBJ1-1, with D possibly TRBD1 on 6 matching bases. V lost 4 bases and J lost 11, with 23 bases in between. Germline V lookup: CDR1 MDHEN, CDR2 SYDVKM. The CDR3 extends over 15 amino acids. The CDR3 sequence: CASSYTRTYRVEAFF. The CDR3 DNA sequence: TGTGCCAGCAGTTACACCAGGACATACAGGGTAGAGGCTTTCTTT.

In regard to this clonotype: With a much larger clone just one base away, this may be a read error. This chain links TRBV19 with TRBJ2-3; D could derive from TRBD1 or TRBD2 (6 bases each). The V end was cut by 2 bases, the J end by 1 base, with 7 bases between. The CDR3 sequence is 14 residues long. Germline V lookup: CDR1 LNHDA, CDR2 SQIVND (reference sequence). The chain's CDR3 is CASSIRGGTDTQYF. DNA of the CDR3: TGTGCCAGTAGTATAAGGGGGGGCACAGATACGCAGTATTTT.

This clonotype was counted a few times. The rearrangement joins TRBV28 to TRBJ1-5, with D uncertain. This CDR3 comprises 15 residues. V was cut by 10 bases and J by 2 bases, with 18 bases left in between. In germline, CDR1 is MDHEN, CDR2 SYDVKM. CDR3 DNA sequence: TGTGCCAACATTAAGGGAGGTACGGGCAATCAGCCCCAGCATTTT. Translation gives CANIKGGTGNQPQHF.

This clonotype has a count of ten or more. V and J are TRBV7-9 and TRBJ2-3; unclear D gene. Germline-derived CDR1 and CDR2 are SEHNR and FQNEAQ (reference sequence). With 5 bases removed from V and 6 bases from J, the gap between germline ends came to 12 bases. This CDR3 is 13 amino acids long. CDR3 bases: TGTGCCAGCAGCCCCCTAATTTTGGATACGCAGTATTTT. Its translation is CASSPLILDTQYF. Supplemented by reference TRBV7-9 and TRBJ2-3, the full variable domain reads DTGVSQNPRHKITKRGQNVTFRCDPISEHNRLYWYRQTLGQGPEFLTYFQNEAQLEKSRLLSDRFSAERPKGSFSTLEIQRTEQGDSAMYLCASSPLILDTQYFGPGTRLTVL.

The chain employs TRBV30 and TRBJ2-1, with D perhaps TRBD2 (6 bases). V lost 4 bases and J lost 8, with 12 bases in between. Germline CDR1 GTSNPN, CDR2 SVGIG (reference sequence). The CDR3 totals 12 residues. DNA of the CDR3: TGTGCCTGGACCGGGACTTCCGATGAGCAGTTCTTC. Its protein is CAWTGTSDEQFF.

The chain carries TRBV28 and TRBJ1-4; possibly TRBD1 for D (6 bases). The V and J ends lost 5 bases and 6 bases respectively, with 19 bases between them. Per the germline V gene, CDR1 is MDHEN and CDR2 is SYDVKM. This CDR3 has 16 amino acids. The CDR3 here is CASSPQGLTGDEKLFF. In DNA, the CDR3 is TGTGCCAGCAGTCCCCAGGGATTGACAGGAGATGAAAAACTGTTTTTT.

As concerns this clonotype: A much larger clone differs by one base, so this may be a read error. The CDR3 reads CASSLPVQGGETQYF. The CDR3 nucleotides read TGTGCCAGCAGTTTACCCGTTCAGGGGGGGGAGACCCAGTACTTC. The gene calls are TRBV12-3 or TRBV12-4 and TRBJ2-5; the D call may be TRBD1 or TRBD2 (7 bases each). Trimming took 2 bases from V and 5 from J, leaving 15 bases between them. CDR3 length: 15 residues.

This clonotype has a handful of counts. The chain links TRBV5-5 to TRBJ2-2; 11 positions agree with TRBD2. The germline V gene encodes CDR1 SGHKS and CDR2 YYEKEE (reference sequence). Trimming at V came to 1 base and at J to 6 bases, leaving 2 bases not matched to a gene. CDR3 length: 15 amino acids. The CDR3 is CASSLTSGSPGELFF. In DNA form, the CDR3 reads TGTGCCAGCAGCTTGACTAGCGGGAGTCCCGGGGAGCTGTTTTTT.

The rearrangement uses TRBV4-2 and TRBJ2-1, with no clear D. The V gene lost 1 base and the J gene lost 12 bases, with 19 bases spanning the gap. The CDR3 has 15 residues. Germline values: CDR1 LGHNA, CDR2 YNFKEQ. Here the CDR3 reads CASSQVPLDGKGQFF. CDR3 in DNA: TGTGCCAGCAGCCAAGTCCCCCTTGACGGTAAGGGGCAGTTCTTC.

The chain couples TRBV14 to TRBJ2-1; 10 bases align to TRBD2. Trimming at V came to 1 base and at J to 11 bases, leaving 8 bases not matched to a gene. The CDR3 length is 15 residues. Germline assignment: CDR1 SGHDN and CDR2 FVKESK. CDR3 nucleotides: TGTGCCAGCAGCCAAGGGCTAGCGGGGGCCGTTCAGCAGTTCTTC. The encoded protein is CASSQGLAGAVQQFF.

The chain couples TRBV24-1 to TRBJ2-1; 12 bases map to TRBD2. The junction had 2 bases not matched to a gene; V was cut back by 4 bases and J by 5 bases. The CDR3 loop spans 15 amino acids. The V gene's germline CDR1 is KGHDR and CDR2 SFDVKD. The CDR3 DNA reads TGTGCCACCAGTGAATCTAGCGGGAGGGACAATGAGCAGTTCTTC. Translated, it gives CATSESSGRDNEQFF.

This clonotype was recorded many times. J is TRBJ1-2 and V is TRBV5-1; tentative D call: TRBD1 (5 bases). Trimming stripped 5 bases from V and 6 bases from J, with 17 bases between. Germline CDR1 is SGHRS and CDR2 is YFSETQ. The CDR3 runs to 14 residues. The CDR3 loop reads CASSWGTSTNGYTF. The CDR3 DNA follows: TGCGCCAGCAGTTGGGGGACTTCGACTAATGGCTACACCTTC.

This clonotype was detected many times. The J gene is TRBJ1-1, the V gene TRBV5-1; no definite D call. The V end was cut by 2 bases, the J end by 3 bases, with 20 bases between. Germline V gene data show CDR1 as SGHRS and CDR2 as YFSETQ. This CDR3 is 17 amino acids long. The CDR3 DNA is TGCGCCAGCAGCTTTTTTCTGTCGGCGGTTGGGGACACTGAAGCTTTCTTT. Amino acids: CASSFFLSAVGDTEAFF.

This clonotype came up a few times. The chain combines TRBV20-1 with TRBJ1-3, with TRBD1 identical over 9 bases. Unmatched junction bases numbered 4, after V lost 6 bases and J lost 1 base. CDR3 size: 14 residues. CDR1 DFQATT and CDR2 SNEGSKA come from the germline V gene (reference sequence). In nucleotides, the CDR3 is TGCAGTGCCCGGGGGACAGGGTCTGGAAACACCATATATTTT. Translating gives CSARGTGSGNTIYF.

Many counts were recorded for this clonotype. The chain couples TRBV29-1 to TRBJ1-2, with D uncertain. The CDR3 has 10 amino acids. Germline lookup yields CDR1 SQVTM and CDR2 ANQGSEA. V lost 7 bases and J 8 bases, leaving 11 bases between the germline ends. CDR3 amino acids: CSAGSFGYTF. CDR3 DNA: TGCAGCGCCGGTTCTTTCGGCTACACCTTC.

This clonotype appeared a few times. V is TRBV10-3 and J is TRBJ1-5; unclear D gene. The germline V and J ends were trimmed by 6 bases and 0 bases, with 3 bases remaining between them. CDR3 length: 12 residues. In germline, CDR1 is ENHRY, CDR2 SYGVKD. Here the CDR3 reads CAISGSNQPQHF. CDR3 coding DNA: TGTGCCATCAGCGGTAGCAATCAGCCCCAGCATTTT.

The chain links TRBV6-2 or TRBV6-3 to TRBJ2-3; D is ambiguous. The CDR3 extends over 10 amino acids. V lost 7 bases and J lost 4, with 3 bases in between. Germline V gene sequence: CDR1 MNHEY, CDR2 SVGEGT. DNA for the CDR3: TGTGCCAGCAAGGCAGATACGCAGTATTTT. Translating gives CASKADTQYF.

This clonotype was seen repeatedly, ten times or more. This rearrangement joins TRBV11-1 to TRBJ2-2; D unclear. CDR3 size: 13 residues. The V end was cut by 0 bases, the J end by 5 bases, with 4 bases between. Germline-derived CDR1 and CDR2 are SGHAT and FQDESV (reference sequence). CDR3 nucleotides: TGTGCCAGCAGCTTAGCGGGAACCGGGGAGCTGTTTTTT. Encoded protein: CASSLAGTGELFF.

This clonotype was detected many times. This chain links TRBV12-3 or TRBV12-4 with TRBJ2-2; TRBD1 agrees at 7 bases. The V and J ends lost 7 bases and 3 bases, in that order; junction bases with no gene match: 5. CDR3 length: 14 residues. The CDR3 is CASTSQGYTGELFF. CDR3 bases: TGTGCCAGCACGTCACAGGGGTACACCGGGGAGCTGTTTTTT.